Each of the 19 T cell receptor beta chains below was sequenced from the same sample in a study of metastatic and nonmetastatic thyroid tumors. TCRdb redid the clone calls on the PCR reads using MiXCR. The table has 50,000 to 70,000 clones, approximately 4% seen once. Each patient went into thyroid surgery without having received any treatment. The specimen sequenced was blood. Receptors were obtained from a female donor with papillary thyroid cancer or a benign thyroid nodule (not recorded which). Some clones in this sample may be carry-over from other donors' samples.

This clone was counted only a few times. Given a much more abundant clone one base away, this may be a read error. This sample includes further DNA sequences coding for the same CDR3. The chain links TRBV28 to TRBJ2-1; 7 bases are a match to TRBD2. The germline V gene encodes CDR1 MDHEN and CDR2 SYDVKM. The CDR3 contains 16 residues. The V gene end was trimmed by 6 bases and the J gene end by 3 bases; junction bases not matched to a gene: 11. CDR3 amino acids: CASSTRGLGSYNEQFF. CDR3 nucleotide sequence: TGTGCCAGCAGCACACGCGGACTAGGAAGCTACAATGAGCAGTTCTTC. Full variable domain (remainder filled in from reference TRBV28 and TRBJ2-1): DVKVTQSSRYLVKRTGEKVFLECVQDMDHENMFWYRQDPGLGLRLIYFSYDVKMKEKGDIPEGYSVSREKKERFSLILESASTNQTSMYLCASSTRGLGSYNEQFFGPGTRLTVL.

This clone showed up many times. The chain is built from TRBV7-9 and TRBJ1-2; TRBD1 agrees at 8 bases. This CDR3 is built from 16 residues. Unmatched junction bases numbered 12, after V lost 2 bases and J lost 7 bases. CDR1 is SEHNR, CDR2 FQNEAQ, per germline (reference sequence). The CDR3 is CASSLTGQGPQGGYTF. CDR3 in DNA: TGTGCCAGCAGCTTAACCGGACAGGGCCCACAGGGTGGCTACACCTTC.

This clone has at least ten counts. V usage is TRBV24-1 and J usage is TRBJ1-2; D ambiguous. With 3 bases removed from V and 3 bases from J, the gap between germline ends came to 7 bases. From germline, CDR1 is KGHDR and CDR2 SFDVKD. This CDR3 comprises 13 residues. The CDR3 spells CATSDRSYYGYTF. The CDR3 region has the DNA TGTGCCACCAGTGATCGAAGTTACTATGGCTACACCTTC.

This clone was seen a handful of times. A junction end diverges from the germline sequence, so it may reflect a read error. The chain links TRBV27 to TRBJ2-7, with 8 bases matching TRBD2. Germline loops: CDR1 MNHEY, CDR2 SMNVEV (reference sequence). The CDR3 runs 16 residues. The CDR3 DNA reads as TGTGCCAGCAGGCCAATGGGGTTGCGGGGGGCGGTCGAGCAGTATTTC. This translates into CASRPMGLRGAVEQYF.

Many counts were recorded for this clone. The chain recombines TRBV7-3 with TRBJ2-3; D assignment may be TRBD1 or TRBD2 (5 bases each). From germline, CDR1 is SGHTA and CDR2 FQGTGA. CDR3 length equals 14 residues. Trimming took 5 bases from V and 4 from J, leaving 13 bases between them. CDR3 nucleotides: TGTGCCAGCAGCAGAGGGACCAACCCAGATACGCAGTATTTT. Protein product: CASSRGTNPDTQYF.

A note on this clone: Other DNA variants within this sample encode the same CDR3. The genes are TRBV5-4 and TRBJ1-1; the D gene is possibly TRBD1 (6 bases). The CDR3 consists of 14 residues. The V gene's germline CDR1 is SGHNT and CDR2 YYREEE (reference sequence). V lost 2 bases and J lost 6, with 14 bases in between. CDR3 region: CASSFGGASAEAFF. CDR3 coding DNA: TGTGCCAGCAGCTTTGGGGGCGCATCGGCTGAAGCTTTCTTT. Based on the CDR3 plus reference TRBV5-4 and TRBJ1-1, the full variable domain is ETGVTQSPTHLIKTRGQQVTLRCSSQSGHNTVSWYQQALGQGPQFIFQYYREEENGRGNFPPRFSGLQFPNYSSELNVNALELDDSALYLCASSFGGASAEAFFGQGTRLTVV.

This clone showed up many times. The genes are TRBV20-1 and TRBJ2-7; the match to TRBD2 covers 9 bases. CDR1 DFQATT and CDR2 SNEGSKA come from the germline V gene (reference sequence). CDR3 size: 15 residues. V was pared by 2 bases and J by 6 bases, with 11 bases of the junction left unmatched. CDR3 loop: CSARKNIAGALEQYF. The CDR3 nucleotides are TGCAGTGCTAGAAAAAACATAGCGGGAGCCCTCGAGCAGTACTTC.

The table lists this clone with a few counts. V and J are TRBV19 and TRBJ2-7, with TRBD1 matching 7 bases. The V gene's germline CDR1 is LNHDA and CDR2 SQIVND (reference sequence). Trimming at V came to 3 bases and at J to 5 bases, leaving 1 base not matched to a gene. The CDR3 runs to 12 residues. CDR3 DNA: TGTGCCAGTAGTATTCAGGGGGACGAGCAGTACTTC. Translating it yields CASSIQGDEQYF. The variable domain in full, completed from reference TRBV19 and TRBJ2-7, reads DGGITQSPKYLFRKEGQNVTLSCEQNLNHDAMYWYRQDPGQGLRLIYYSQIVNDFQKGDIAEGYSVSREKKESFPLTVTSAQKNPTAFYLCASSIQGDEQYFGPGTRLTVT.

This rearrangement joins TRBV7-9 to TRBJ2-1, with D hard to call. V dropped 0 bases and J dropped 2 bases, with 11 bases sitting between them. CDR1 is SEHNR, CDR2 FQNEAQ, per germline (reference sequence). This CDR3 comprises 16 residues. The CDR3 DNA reads as TGTGCCAGCAGCTTAGCGGGCAGTGGGGCCTACAATGAGCAGTTCTTC. Translation: CASSLAGSGAYNEQFF.

In its sample, this clone was seen a few times. The genes are TRBV5-1 and TRBJ2-1; 11 bases line up with TRBD1. The CDR3 has 15 amino acids. Germline values: CDR1 SGHRS, CDR2 YFSETQ. Here the CDR3 DNA reads TGCTCCATCCACGGGGCCGGGACAGGGGGGGGTGAGCAGTTCTTC. Encoded protein: CSIHGAGTGGGEQFF.

The chain joins TRBV19 to TRBJ2-3, with D perhaps TRBD2 (6 bases). The V and J ends lost 0 bases and 11 bases respectively, with 21 bases between them. The germline CDR1 and CDR2 sequences are LNHDA and SQIVND (reference sequence). The CDR3 covers 16 residues. The CDR3 spells CASSIDPGTGVIGQYF. The CDR3 nucleotides read TGTGCCAGTAGTATAGACCCCGGGACTGGGGTGATTGGGCAGTATTTT. Full variable domain (missing parts from reference TRBV19 and TRBJ2-3): DGGITQSPKYLFRKEGQNVTLSCEQNLNHDAMYWYRQDPGQGLRLIYYSQIVNDFQKGDIAEGYSVSREKKESFPLTVTSAQKNPTAFYLCASSIDPGTGVIGQYFGPGTRLTVL.

This clone appeared many times. The chain carries TRBV7-2 and TRBJ1-2, with a possible D match to TRBD1 (5 bases). The V gene lost 1 base and the J gene lost 3 bases, with 12 bases spanning the gap. Germline V gene lookup returns CDR1 SGHTA and CDR2 FQGNSA. The CDR3 has 15 residues. For the CDR3, the DNA is TGTGCCAGCAGCTTAGTCGGGGGGGGAGACTATGGCTACACCTTC. It codes for CASSLVGGGDYGYTF.

In this sample, this clone turned up many times. The V gene is TRBV5-6, the J gene TRBJ1-2; D perhaps matches TRBD1 (5 bases). V was shortened by 0 bases and J by 6 bases, with 9 bases between the two germline ends. This CDR3 comprises 13 residues. Germline lookup yields CDR1 SGHDT and CDR2 YYEEEE. The DNA for the CDR3 is TGTGCCAGCAGCTTGGGGCAGGGCGATGGCTACACCTTC. Amino acids: CASSLGQGDGYTF.

In regard to this clone: A much larger clone is a single base away; this may be a read error. The gene calls are TRBV6-5 and TRBJ1-2, with D possibly matching TRBD1 (5 bases). The CDR3 sequence is 14 residues long. The germline V gene encodes CDR1 MNHEY and CDR2 SVGAGI. This CDR3 reads CAGSYSGSHYGYTF. Written as DNA, the CDR3 is TGTGCCGGCAGTTACTCAGGGTCCCACTATGGCTACACCTTC.

This clone has at least ten counts. One junction end does not reproduce the germline sequence, and a read error may be involved. The rearrangement joins TRBV9 to TRBJ2-7; tentatively, D is TRBD1 (6 bases). CDR1 is SGDLS and CDR2 is YYNGEE in the germline V gene. The CDR3 runs to 14 residues. CDR3 residues: CASSARQVPYEQCF. The CDR3 DNA is TGTGCCAGCAGCGCCCGACAGGTCCCCTACGAGCAGTGCTTC.

This clone was counted at least ten times. The rearrangement links TRBV2 to TRBJ1-1; D is undetermined. V was pared by 6 bases and J by 1 base, with 12 bases between. The CDR3 loop spans 14 amino acids. The V gene's germline CDR1 is SNHLY and CDR2 FYNNEI. The CDR3 DNA follows: TGTGCCAGCAGGAGGACGGAAGCGAACACTGAAGCTTTCTTT. It specifies CASRRTEANTEAFF.

The sample holds many counts of this clone. The chain couples TRBV28 to TRBJ2-7; D call uncertain. CDR3 length: 16 residues. Between the trimmed V and J ends, which lost 2 bases and 0 bases, there was a span of 14 bases. CDR1 is MDHEN, CDR2 SYDVKM, per germline. The CDR3 region is CASSLGLTPSSYEQYF. The CDR3 region has the DNA TGTGCCAGCAGTTTAGGTCTTACGCCTAGCTCCTACGAGCAGTACTTC.

This clone was recorded at least ten times. The junction does not match germline at one end; this may be a read error. This chain joins TRBV7-6 and TRBJ2-2, with a weak D call TRBD2 (5 bases). The V gene's germline CDR1 is SGHVS and CDR2 FNYEAQ. The CDR3 sequence is 14 residues long. CDR3: CASTVGANTGELFF. DNA of the CDR3: TGTGCCAGCACTGTGGGAGCGAACACTGGGGAGCTGTTTTTT.

This clone was counted many times. The J gene is TRBJ2-5, the V gene TRBV28, with 8 bases lining up with TRBD1. The ends lost 8 bases at V and 5 bases at J; junction bases unmatched: 10. This CDR3 comprises 14 residues. Germline CDR1 reads MDHEN; CDR2 reads SYDVKM. The CDR3 protein is CASVGQGGIETQYF. CDR3 in DNA: TGTGCCAGCGTCGGACAGGGCGGTATCGAGACCCAGTACTTC. The complete variable domain, with remaining parts taken from reference TRBV28 and TRBJ2-5, reads DVKVTQSSRYLVKRTGEKVFLECVQDMDHENMFWYRQDPGLGLRLIYFSYDVKMKEKGDIPEGYSVSREKKERFSLILESASTNQTSMYLCASVGQGGIETQYFGPGTRLLVL.